The following is a T cell receptor beta chain sequence with its context. The target of this receptor is not known. The record has no base qualities; no much larger clone is one base away. The method behind the library was the immunoSEQ multiplex PCR assay. The multiplex PCR relied on a mix of 60 forward primers for TCR Vbeta segments and 13 reverse primers for TCR Jbeta segments. A multiplex PCR assay on genomic DNA amplified the CDR3 region of rearranged TCR beta genes. The Illumina HiSeq System was used to sequence the amplified TCR beta libraries as 87-base-pair reads. On the authors' methods: A later analysis counted approximately 84 million unique TCR beta chains across the 550 to 750 repertoires, and roughly 11 million of these chains were shared by at least two donors. Raw reads were error-corrected and collapsed into unique sequences with a nearest-neighbor algorithm that merged closely related sequences to remove PCR and sequencing errors. CDR3 sequences were aligned to IMGT reference sequences to assign V, D and J gene segments. For a sequence to be retained, a match of at least six nucleotides was required to both a V gene segment and a J gene segment. A rearrangement was called productive if the CDR3 had no stop codons and remained in frame with V and J, and every other rearrangement was called non-productive. Following IMGT convention, CDR3 was defined as the stretch from the second conserved V-encoded cysteine to the conserved J-encoded phenylalanine. Sequences without an unambiguous match to a single V gene segment were excluded from the earlier analysis of a few hundred of the donors. An earlier analysis of roughly 590 of the donors called V segments functional above 56.7% productive rearrangements and segregating when the between-donor standard deviation exceeded 5%. A statistical classification framework was built to diagnose cytomegalovirus status from the catalog of TCR beta chain sequences. A later analysis assigned V and J genes by comparing TCR nucleotide sequences with IMGT/GENE-DB human TR gene sequences. In a later analysis, CDR3 sequences and most-parsimonious VDJ recombination scenarios were assigned using the TCRdist pipeline. A later analysis defined each TCR beta chain by its CDR3 amino acid sequence plus V-gene family, and excluded reads lacking a unique V-gene family. To address suspected cross-contamination and a sequencing artifact, a later analysis removed 550 to 750 highly shared, low-generation-probability nucleotide sequences. A later analysis calculated a clonal expansion index for each public chain from normalized within-repertoire ranks of inferred template counts. In a later analysis, generation probabilities were computed using a VDJ recombination model fitted to out-of-frame rearrangements, and the results were checked against IGoR. A later analysis scored TCR-TCR, TCR-HLA and TCR-CMV co-occurrence with hypergeometric tests, applying a repertoire-size bias correction to TCR pairs. In a later analysis, false discovery rates were estimated by permuting HLA or CMV assignments 20 times. In a later analysis, co-occurring TCRs were grouped using DBSCAN, and TCRdist sequence similarity was added for clustering within HLA-allele-positive subsets. For co-occurrence clustering, repertoires with fewer than 30,000 or more than 120,000 public chains were excluded, along with 4 to 6 repertoires with anomalous nucleotide sharing. TCRdb's version of the immuneACCESS table is confined to in-frame rearrangements and falls short of the full clone set. An unresolved V gene accounts for under half of the shortfall where checked; the remainder is of unknown origin. V and J calls and clone size follow that table, whereas D and trimming were derived from the DNA. This sample gives roughly 120,000 clones in total; 75% to 80% of them show up just once. Clones ranked in the top ten supply about 3.5% of the sample.

The entry originates in a study of cytomegalovirus exposure and HLA in healthy donors listed by TCRdb under 2017. As for the study more broadly: An earlier analysis of about 530 of the donors reported about 300 Gb of sequence data and around 110 million unique TCR beta sequences obtained from around 190 million T cells. Approximately 330 gigabases of sequencing data and around 85 million unique TCR sequences made up an early release that covered several hundred HLA-typed donors. Among the 398 genotyped donors, approximately 81% belonged to the genetic ancestry cluster associated with self-reported Caucasian donors. The aim of the study was to test whether cataloging public T cell receptors could identify signatures of past pathogen exposure. Using immunosequencing, the study profiled T cell repertoires from about 610 subjects and related those repertoires to cytomegalovirus serostatus. In addition to the first cohort of around 670 subjects, a separate validation cohort of 120 different subjects was used. To predict cytomegalovirus infection status, the study combined high-throughput TCR immunosequencing, statistical association of individual TCRs with disease status, and machine learning. A later analysis re-analyzed previously published TCR beta repertoires from about 600 donors and added high-resolution HLA genotyping to study TCR occurrence patterns. The later analysis used no new phenotypic data to find candidate immune exposures, relying instead on TCR beta sequences and their occurrence across donors. To decide whether each TCR beta V gene segment behaved as functional or pseudogenic, an earlier analysis of some 580 of the donors relied on high-throughput TCR beta sequencing. Donor age, sex, ethnicity and CMV serostatus were compiled alongside the repertoire data. In a later genetic analysis, genome-wide SNP genotypes for about 65% of the roughly 700 donors were used, and that subset was treated as a discovery cohort. All discovery cohort repertoires had been generated using a single sequencing platform. HLA typing included class I and class II loci at four-digit resolution. Typing coverage varied by locus: about 620-630 donors for A, B, C, DRB1 and DQB1; roughly 520 for DQA1; some 610 for DPA1; 450 to 480 for DPB1. Roughly 5 DR-DQ haplotypes were handled as single units for association and clustering because linkage in the cohort was strong. On average, about 240,000 unique TCR beta nucleotide sequences were sequenced per donor among about 400 genotyped donors of the cohort, with roughly a sixth of those sequences being non-productive. The full study reports these points: According to a later genetic analysis, donors in an Asian-associated ancestry cluster had fewer N-insertions in productive TCRs than the approximately 670-donor mean. At a false discovery rate of 0.05, a later analysis linked about 16,000 TCR beta sequences to specific HLA alleles. Because some donors lacked HLA typing at each locus, the association tests relied only on the typed subset. Linkage disequilibrium might explain the correlated functional status among segregating V segments, but an unknown experimental factor could not be ruled out. While some public TCRs were present in many individuals, most TCR sequences turned up only very rarely across donors. Only TCR beta chains were sequenced in this cohort, and the absence of alpha or paired-chain data limited detectable features. A later genetic analysis associated a missense DCLRE1C variant with V-gene and J-gene trimming of TCR beta chains, and an independent cohort replicated the association. Because the 87-base-pair reads could not distinguish some IMGT-functional V segments, including TRBV6-2 and TRBV6-3, those segments were excluded. A cluster of highly shared sequence variants was judged likely to represent a technical artifact of the sequencing pipeline. In a later analysis, the rate of TCR association differed among HLA loci, with DRB1 alleles having the most associated TCRs and HLA-C alleles having the fewest. In vitro tests confirmed that a few of the cytomegalovirus-associated TCR beta chains recognize cytomegalovirus antigens. A further reported finding was that TCR beta sequences accurately predicted the HLA-A and HLA-B alleles for most subjects in the first cohort. Because counts were too low, about 15 rarely observed V segments, including chromosome 9 orphons, were left out of the earlier analysis of several hundred of the donors. According to a later analysis, parvovirus B19, influenza, CMV and Epstein-Barr virus appeared linked to several top co-occurrence clusters. In a later analysis, HLA-associated TCR beta chains showed more clonal expansion and lower generation probabilities than non-associated chains that were equally common. In an earlier analysis of around 600 of the donors, most TCR beta V segments appeared in productive rearrangements about 87% or about 30% of the time, broadly matching IMGT annotations. Roughly uniform sequencing depth across donors was assumed in presence/absence analyses, although this assumption may not hold. The authors suggested that the approach could potentially be extended to other disease states and immunological phenotypes. The classifier was reported to diagnose cytomegalovirus status with high specificity and sensitivity in both the original and validation cohorts. For the cohort, immune exposure information was limited to CMV serostatus. According to a later analysis, most CMV-associated TCR beta chains appeared to be HLA-restricted, and the HLA associations seemed to be driven largely by CMV exposure. In the study, approximately 160 TCR beta chains were listed as associated with cytomegalovirus. Assigning TCR associations to individual alleles was difficult when HLA alleles, especially DR and DQ, strongly co-occurred.

The cohort consisted of 650 to 700 healthy bone marrow donors. At the time of sampling, every cohort member was nominally healthy, though immune exposures that went unrecorded were likely present. The donor tested CMV seronegative, placing the donor among the 352 seronegative members of the cohort. Every donor gave a peripheral blood sample, and the peripheral blood mononuclear cells from that sample were used for TCR beta sequencing. Genomic DNA extraction from the blood cell samples was performed with the Qiagen DNeasy Blood Extraction Kit. From its cysteine to its phenylalanine, the CDR3 spans 15 amino acids. Only CDR3 DNA is held: 45 bases, read in frame from base 1. At the junction V is shortened by 7 bases and J by 0 bases; bases outside the gene matches: 9. CDR1 and CDR2 are drawn from the germline V gene: SQVTM, ANQGSEA.

The specimen sequenced was PBMCs. The chain couples TRBV29-1 to TRBJ2-5; a stretch of 9 junction bases matches TRBD1. This receptor was obtained from a man aged 40-49 years in good health and CMV-seronegative. The DNA sequence follows: TGCAGCGGGATGGCCGGGACAGGGTACCAAGAGACCCAGTACTTC. Its translation is CSGMAGTGYQETQYF.